This is a list of T cell receptor beta chains from one sample in a study of CD8 T cells in ankylosing spondylitis. One entry per CDR3 protein, called by TCRdb with MiXCR from the 5' RACE reads. The sample lists roughly 150,000 distinct CDR3 sequences; about a third were seen once. Sequenced input: synovial fluid, either unsorted or a sorted T cell fraction (not recorded which). Receptors were obtained from a male donor with ankylosing spondylitis. Both conserved end residues are part of each CDR3. D genes are given only for firm matches. The size field is filled for only some rows; it gives once, few, many or a size class.

V gene: TRBV5-5; clone size: .; D gene: .; J gene: TRBJ2-7; CDR3 protein: CASSLDPTGSYEQYF; CDR3 DNA: TGTGCCAGCAGCTTGGACCCCACGGGTAGCTACGAGCAGTACTTC
V gene: TRBV7-9; clone size: .; D gene: .; J gene: TRBJ1-1; CDR3 protein: CASSSITGWGEALF; CDR3 DNA: TGTGCCAGCAGCTCGATCACAGGGTGGGGGGAAGCTCTCTTT
V gene: TRBV28; clone size: .; D gene: .; J gene: TRBJ2-5; CDR3 protein: CASTSFDWQETQYF; CDR3 DNA: TGTGCCAGCACATCTTTCGACTGGCAAGAGACCCAGTACTTC
V gene: TRBV25-1; clone size: many; D gene: .; J gene: TRBJ2-2; CDR3 protein: CASSEGGWGELFF; CDR3 DNA: TGTGCCAGCAGTGAAGGGGGCTGGGGGGAGCTGTTTTTT
V gene: TRBV5-1; clone size: .; D gene: .; J gene: TRBJ2-7; CDR3 protein: CASSFRDGSYEQYF; CDR3 DNA: TGCGCCAGCAGCTTCCGGGACGGATCCTACGAGCAGTACTTC
V gene: TRBV20-1; clone size: .; D gene: .; J gene: TRBJ1-1; CDR3 protein: CSARVGNYLNTEAFF; CDR3 DNA: TGCAGTGCTAGAGTAGGCAACTACTTGAACACTGAAGCTTTCTTT
V gene: TRBV4-2; clone size: .; D gene: TRBD2; J gene: TRBJ2-5; CDR3 protein: CASGQELAGEETQYF; CDR3 DNA: TGTGCCAGCGGCCAGGAACTAGCGGGCGAAGAGACCCAGTACTTC
V gene: TRBV20-1; clone size: .; D gene: TRBD2; J gene: TRBJ2-7; CDR3 protein: CSAREAGGALREQYF; CDR3 DNA: TGCAGTGCTCGGGAAGCGGGAGGGGCCCTGAGGGAGCAGTACTTC
V gene: TRBV12-3/TRBV12-4; clone size: .; D gene: .; J gene: TRBJ2-3; CDR3 protein: CASSPEGSFDTQYF; CDR3 DNA: TGTGCCAGCAGTCCCGAGGGAAGTTTCGATACGCAGTATTTT
V gene: TRBV20-1; clone size: .; D gene: TRBD2; J gene: TRBJ2-1; CDR3 protein: CSARTSVNEQFF; CDR3 DNA: TGCAGTGCTAGGACTAGCGTAAATGAGCAGTTCTTC
V gene: TRBV6-5; clone size: many; D gene: .; J gene: TRBJ1-4; CDR3 protein: CASKGPLEKLFF; CDR3 DNA: TGTGCCAGCAAAGGTCCCCTTGAAAAACTGTTTTTT
V gene: TRBV30; clone size: .; D gene: TRBD1; J gene: TRBJ1-4; CDR3 protein: CAWGVVGQGKLFF; CDR3 DNA: TGTGCCTGGGGTGTTGTGGGACAGGGAAAACTGTTTTTT
V gene: TRBV4-1; clone size: many; D gene: TRBD2; J gene: TRBJ2-7; CDR3 protein: CASSQDSSPGTRGEQYF; CDR3 DNA: TGCGCCAGCAGCCAGGATTCAAGCCCCGGGACTAGAGGCGAGCAGTACTTC
V gene: TRBV7-2; clone size: few; D gene: .; J gene: TRBJ2-5; CDR3 protein: CASSLVRGMEETQYF; CDR3 DNA: TGTGCCAGCAGCTTAGTTCGGGGGATGGAAGAGACCCAGTACTTC
V gene: TRBV20-1; clone size: .; D gene: .; J gene: TRBJ2-7; CDR3 protein: CSAHLVSEQYF; CDR3 DNA: TGCAGTGCCCACCTAGTCAGCGAGCAGTACTTC
V gene: TRBV27; clone size: .; D gene: TRBD2; J gene: TRBJ2-1; CDR3 protein: CASSLLAGGLYEQFF; CDR3 DNA: TGTGCCAGCAGTTTATTAGCGGGAGGGTTGTATGAGCAGTTCTTC
V gene: TRBV5-1; clone size: many; D gene: .; J gene: TRBJ2-3; CDR3 protein: CASNSGLGSTDTQYF; CDR3 DNA: TGCGCCAGCAACAGCGGGTTAGGGTCCACAGATACGCAGTATTTT
V gene: TRBV5-1; clone size: .; D gene: .; J gene: TRBJ1-1; CDR3 protein: CASSRRDGGTEAFF; CDR3 DNA: TGCGCCAGCAGCCGAAGGGACGGTGGCACTGAAGCTTTCTTT
V gene: TRBV7-2; clone size: many; D gene: .; J gene: TRBJ1-1; CDR3 protein: CASSRLPSTEAFF; CDR3 DNA: TGTGCCAGCAGCCGACTACCGAGCACTGAAGCTTTCTTT
V gene: TRBV4-1; clone size: .; D gene: .; J gene: TRBJ1-2; CDR3 protein: CASSQEIYGGRIGYTF; CDR3 DNA: TGCGCCAGCAGCCAAGAGATTTACGGGGGGCGCATCGGCTACACCTTC
V gene: TRBV3-1; clone size: .; D gene: TRBD1; J gene: TRBJ1-6; CDR3 protein: CASSQGQRSPLHF; CDR3 DNA: TGTGCCAGCAGCCAGGGACAGCGCTCACCCCTCCACTTT
V gene: TRBV12-3/TRBV12-4; clone size: few; D gene: .; J gene: TRBJ2-7; CDR3 protein: CASSQDRRSYEQYF; CDR3 DNA: TGTGCCAGCAGTCAGGACCGACGCTCCTACGAGCAGTACTTC
V gene: TRBV12-3/TRBV12-4; clone size: many; D gene: TRBD2; J gene: TRBJ2-2; CDR3 protein: CASSLSKRGPTGELFF; CDR3 DNA: TGTGCCAGCAGTTTAAGCAAGCGGGGGCCCACCGGGGAGCTGTTTTTT
V gene: TRBV7-2; clone size: many; D gene: TRBD2; J gene: TRBJ2-7; CDR3 protein: CASSLGLAGVEQYF; CDR3 DNA: TGTGCCAGCAGCTTGGGACTAGCGGGAGTCGAGCAGTACTTC
V gene: TRBV4-2; clone size: .; D gene: .; J gene: TRBJ2-1; CDR3 protein: CASSQGGSYNEQFF; CDR3 DNA: TGTGCCAGCAGCCAAGGGGGCTCCTACAATGAGCAGTTCTTC
V gene: TRBV11-2; clone size: many; D gene: .; J gene: TRBJ2-5; CDR3 protein: CASSSTGKETQYF; CDR3 DNA: TGTGCCAGCAGCTCCACAGGGAAAGAGACCCAGTACTTC
V gene: TRBV7-2; clone size: .; D gene: .; J gene: TRBJ1-1; CDR3 protein: CASSLILWGTEAFF; CDR3 DNA: TGTGCCAGCAGCTTAATACTTTGGGGCACTGAAGCTTTCTTT
V gene: TRBV5-6; clone size: once; D gene: .; J gene: TRBJ1-1; CDR3 protein: CASSLRGGSLNTEAFF; CDR3 DNA: TGTGCCAGCAGCTTGAGGGGCGGCAGTTTGAACACTGAAGCTTTCTTT
V gene: TRBV28; clone size: .; D gene: TRBD2; J gene: TRBJ2-5; CDR3 protein: CASSFGGGAKTQYF; CDR3 DNA: TGTGCCAGCAGTTTTGGCGGGGGGGCGAAGACCCAGTACTTC
V gene: TRBV28; clone size: .; D gene: .; J gene: TRBJ2-7; CDR3 protein: CASSSSHVNEQYF; CDR3 DNA: TGTGCCAGCAGTTCCTCCCATGTAAACGAGCAGTACTTC
V gene: TRBV20-1; clone size: medium-sized; D gene: .; J gene: TRBJ1-1; CDR3 protein: CSANPSGTEAFF; CDR3 DNA: TGCAGTGCTAATCCAAGTGGGACTGAAGCTTTCTTT
V gene: TRBV7-2; clone size: .; D gene: TRBD2; J gene: TRBJ2-7; CDR3 protein: CASSLVASGRGEQYF; CDR3 DNA: TGTGCCAGCAGCTTAGTCGCTAGCGGGAGAGGCGAGCAGTACTTC
V gene: TRBV7-9; clone size: many; D gene: .; J gene: TRBJ2-3; CDR3 protein: CASSWGSDTQYF; CDR3 DNA: TGTGCCAGCAGTTGGGGGTCCGATACGCAGTATTTT
V gene: TRBV24-1; clone size: .; D gene: .; J gene: TRBJ2-4; CDR3 protein: CATRPPIRVNIQYF; CDR3 DNA: TGTGCCACCAGGCCACCCATCAGGGTTAACATTCAGTACTTC
V gene: TRBV7-3; clone size: many; D gene: TRBD1; J gene: TRBJ2-1; CDR3 protein: CASSQQGNGDEQFF; CDR3 DNA: TGTGCCAGCAGTCAACAGGGGAACGGAGATGAGCAGTTCTTC
V gene: TRBV6-1; clone size: .; D gene: .; J gene: TRBJ1-5; CDR3 protein: CASSEAWQGIQPQHF; CDR3 DNA: TGCGCCAGCAGTGAAGCTTGGCAGGGGATTCAGCCCCAGCATTTT
V gene: TRBV5-1; clone size: few; D gene: .; J gene: TRBJ2-7; CDR3 protein: CASSLVPGSYEQYF; CDR3 DNA: TGCGCCAGCAGCTTGGTCCCGGGCTCCTACGAGCAGTACTTC
V gene: TRBV10-3; clone size: .; D gene: TRBD2; J gene: TRBJ2-3; CDR3 protein: CAISVTSGRTDTQYF; CDR3 DNA: TGTGCCATCAGTGTAACTAGCGGGAGGACAGATACGCAGTATTTT
V gene: TRBV18; clone size: few; D gene: .; J gene: TRBJ1-4; CDR3 protein: CASSPHPGIRNEKLFF; CDR3 DNA: TGTGCCAGCTCACCGCACCCCGGGATCCGTAATGAAAAACTGTTTTTT
V gene: TRBV6-2/TRBV6-3; clone size: few; D gene: TRBD1; J gene: TRBJ1-5; CDR3 protein: CASSYPRDSYQPQHF; CDR3 DNA: TGTGCCAGCAGTTACCCCCGGGACAGTTATCAGCCCCAGCATTTT
V gene: TRBV7-2; clone size: .; D gene: .; J gene: TRBJ2-3; CDR3 protein: CASSLALTPDTQYF; CDR3 DNA: TGTGCCAGCAGCTTAGCGTTAACTCCAGATACGCAGTATTTT
V gene: TRBV7-8; clone size: .; D gene: TRBD1; J gene: TRBJ2-2; CDR3 protein: CASSLEGATGELFF; CDR3 DNA: TGTGCCAGCAGCTTAGAGGGGGCCACCGGGGAGCTGTTTTTT
V gene: TRBV6-2/TRBV6-3; clone size: few; D gene: .; J gene: TRBJ1-5; CDR3 protein: CASSSGQIRNQPQHF; CDR3 DNA: TGTGCCAGCAGCTCCGGACAGATTCGCAATCAGCCCCAGCATTTT
V gene: TRBV5-1; clone size: .; D gene: TRBD2; J gene: TRBJ2-3; CDR3 protein: CASSPEGSGSADTQYF; CDR3 DNA: TGCGCCAGCAGCCCGGAGGGTAGCGGGAGTGCAGATACGCAGTATTTT
V gene: TRBV27; clone size: .; D gene: .; J gene: TRBJ1-2; CDR3 protein: CASSFLGYYGYTF; CDR3 DNA: TGTGCCAGCAGTTTTTTAGGGTACTATGGCTACACCTTC
V gene: TRBV30; clone size: few; D gene: TRBD2; J gene: TRBJ2-7; CDR3 protein: CAWSGSGMSSYEQYF; CDR3 DNA: TGTGCCTGGAGTGGGAGCGGGATGAGCTCCTACGAGCAGTACTTC
V gene: TRBV28; clone size: .; D gene: .; J gene: TRBJ2-1; CDR3 protein: CASIGQRDRTYNEQFF; CDR3 DNA: TGTGCCAGCATCGGTCAGAGAGATCGAACCTACAATGAGCAGTTCTTC